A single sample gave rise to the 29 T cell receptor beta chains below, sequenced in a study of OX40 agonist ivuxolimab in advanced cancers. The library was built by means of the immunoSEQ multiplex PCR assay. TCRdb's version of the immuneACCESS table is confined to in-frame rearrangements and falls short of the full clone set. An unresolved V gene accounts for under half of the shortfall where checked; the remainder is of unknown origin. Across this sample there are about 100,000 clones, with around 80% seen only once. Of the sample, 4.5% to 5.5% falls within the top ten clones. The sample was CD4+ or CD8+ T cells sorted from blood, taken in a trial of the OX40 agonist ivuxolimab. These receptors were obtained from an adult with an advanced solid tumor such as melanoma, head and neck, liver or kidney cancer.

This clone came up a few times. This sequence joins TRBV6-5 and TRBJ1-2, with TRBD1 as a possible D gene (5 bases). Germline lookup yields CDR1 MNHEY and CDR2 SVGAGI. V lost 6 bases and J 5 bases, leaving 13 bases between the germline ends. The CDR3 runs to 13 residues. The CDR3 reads CASRGPLQYGYTF. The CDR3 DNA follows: TGTGCCAGCAGGGGACCCCTGCAGTATGGCTACACCTTC.

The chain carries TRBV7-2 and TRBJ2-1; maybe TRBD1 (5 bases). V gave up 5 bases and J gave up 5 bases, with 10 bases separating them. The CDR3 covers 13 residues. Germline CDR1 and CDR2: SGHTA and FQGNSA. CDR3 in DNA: TGTGCCAGCAGCGGCCGACAGAACAATGAGCAGTTCTTC. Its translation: CASSGRQNNEQFF. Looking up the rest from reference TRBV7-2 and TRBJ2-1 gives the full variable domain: GAGVSQSPSNKVTEKGKDVELRCDPISGHTALYWYRQSLGQGLEFLIYFQGNSAPDKSGLPSDRFSAERTGGSVSTLTIQRTQQEDSAVYLCASSGRQNNEQFFGPGTRLTVL.

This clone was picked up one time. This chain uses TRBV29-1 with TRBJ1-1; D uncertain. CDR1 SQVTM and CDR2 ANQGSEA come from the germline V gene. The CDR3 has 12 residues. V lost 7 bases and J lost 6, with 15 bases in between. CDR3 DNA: TGCAGCGCCGAGGGAGGGCGGGCTGAAGCTTTCTTT. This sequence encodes CSAEGGRAEAFF. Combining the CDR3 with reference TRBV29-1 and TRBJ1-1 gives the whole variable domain SAVISQKPSRDICQRGTSLTIQCQVDSQVTMMFWYRQQPGQSLTLIATANQGSEATYESGFVIDKFPISRPNLTFSTLTVSNMSPEDSSIYLCSAEGGRAEAFFGQGTRLTVV.

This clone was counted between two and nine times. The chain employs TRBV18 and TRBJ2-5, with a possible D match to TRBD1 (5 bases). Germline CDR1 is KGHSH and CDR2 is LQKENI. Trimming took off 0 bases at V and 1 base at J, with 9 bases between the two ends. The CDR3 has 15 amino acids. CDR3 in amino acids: CASSPPGRAQETQYF. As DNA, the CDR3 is TGTGCCAGCTCACCACCGGGCAGGGCCCAAGAGACCCAGTACTTC. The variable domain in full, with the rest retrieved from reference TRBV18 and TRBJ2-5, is NAGVMQNPRHLVRRRGQEARLRCSPMKGHSHVYWYRQLPEEGLKFMVYLQKENIIDESGMPKERFSAEFPKEGPSILRIQQVVRGDSAAYFCASSPPGRAQETQYFGPGTRLLVL.

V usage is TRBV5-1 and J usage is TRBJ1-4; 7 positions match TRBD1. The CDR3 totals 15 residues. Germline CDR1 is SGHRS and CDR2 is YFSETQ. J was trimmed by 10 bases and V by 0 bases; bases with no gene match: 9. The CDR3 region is CASSLGDSSGGKLFF. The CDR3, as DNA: TGCGCCAGCAGCTTGGGGGACAGTTCTGGGGGAAAACTGTTTTTT.

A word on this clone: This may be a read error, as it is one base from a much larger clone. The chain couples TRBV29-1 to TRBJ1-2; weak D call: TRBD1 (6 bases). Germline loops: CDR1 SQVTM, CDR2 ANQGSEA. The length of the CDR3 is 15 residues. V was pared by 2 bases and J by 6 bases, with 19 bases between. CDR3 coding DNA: TGCAGCGTTGAAAACCCGTACAGGGACGGGGATGGCTACACCTTC. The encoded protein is CSVENPYRDGDGYTF.

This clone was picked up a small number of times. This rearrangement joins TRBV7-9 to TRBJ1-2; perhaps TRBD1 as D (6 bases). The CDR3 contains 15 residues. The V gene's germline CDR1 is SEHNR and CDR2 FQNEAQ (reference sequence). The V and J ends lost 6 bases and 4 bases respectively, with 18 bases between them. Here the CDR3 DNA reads TGTGCCAGCAGTGCCCAAGCGCGGGACATCTATGGCTACACCTTC. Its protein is CASSAQARDIYGYTF.

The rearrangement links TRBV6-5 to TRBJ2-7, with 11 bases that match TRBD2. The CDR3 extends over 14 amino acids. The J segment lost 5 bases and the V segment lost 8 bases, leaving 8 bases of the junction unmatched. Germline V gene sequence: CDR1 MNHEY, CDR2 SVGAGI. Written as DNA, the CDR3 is TGTGCCAGCCTGTCTAGCGGGGGGCCCCACGAGCAGTACTTC. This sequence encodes CASLSSGGPHEQYF.

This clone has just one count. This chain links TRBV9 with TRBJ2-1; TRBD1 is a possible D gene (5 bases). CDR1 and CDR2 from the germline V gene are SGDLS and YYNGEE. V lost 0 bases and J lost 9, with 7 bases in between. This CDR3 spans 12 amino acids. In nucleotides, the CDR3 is TGTGCCAGCAGCGTAGATAGGGGTGAGCAGTTCTTC. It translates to CASSVDRGEQFF.

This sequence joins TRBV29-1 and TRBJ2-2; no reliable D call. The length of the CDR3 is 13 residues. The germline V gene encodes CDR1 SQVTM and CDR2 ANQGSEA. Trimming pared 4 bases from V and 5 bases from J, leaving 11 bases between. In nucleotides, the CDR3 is TGCAGCGTTGTTCAAAGCCGGACCGGGGAGCTGTTTTTT. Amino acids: CSVVQSRTGELFF.

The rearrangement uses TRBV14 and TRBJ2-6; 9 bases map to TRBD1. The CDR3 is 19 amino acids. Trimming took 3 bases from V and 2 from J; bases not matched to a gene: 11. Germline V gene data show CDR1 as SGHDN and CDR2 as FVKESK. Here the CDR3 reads CASSHYTGTGSTGANVLTF. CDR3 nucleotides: TGTGCCAGCAGCCATTATACCGGGACAGGGTCTACTGGGGCCAACGTCCTGACTTTC.

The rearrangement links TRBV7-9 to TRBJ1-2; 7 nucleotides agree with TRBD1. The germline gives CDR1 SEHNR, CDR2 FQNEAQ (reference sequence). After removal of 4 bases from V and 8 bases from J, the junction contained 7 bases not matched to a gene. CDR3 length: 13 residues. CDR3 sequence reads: CASSSGTDRGYTF. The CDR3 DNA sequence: TGTGCCAGCAGCTCCGGGACGGACAGGGGCTACACCTTC.

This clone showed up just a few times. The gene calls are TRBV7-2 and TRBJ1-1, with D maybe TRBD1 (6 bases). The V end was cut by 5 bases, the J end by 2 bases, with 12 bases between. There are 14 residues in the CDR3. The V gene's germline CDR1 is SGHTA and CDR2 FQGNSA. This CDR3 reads CASSENRVNTEAFF. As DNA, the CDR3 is TGTGCCAGCAGCGAAAACAGGGTAAACACTGAAGCTTTCTTT.

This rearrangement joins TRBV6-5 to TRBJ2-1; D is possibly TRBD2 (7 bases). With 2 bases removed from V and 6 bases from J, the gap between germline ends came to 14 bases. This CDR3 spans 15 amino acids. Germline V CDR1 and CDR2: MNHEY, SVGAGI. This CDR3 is CASSYGGGPGNEQFF. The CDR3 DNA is TGTGCCAGCAGTTACGGGGGGGGCCCGGGCAATGAGCAGTTCTTC.

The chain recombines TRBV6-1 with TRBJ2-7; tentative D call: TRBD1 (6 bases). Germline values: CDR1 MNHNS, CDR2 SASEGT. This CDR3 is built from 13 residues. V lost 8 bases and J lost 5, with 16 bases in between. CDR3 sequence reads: CASRETGRHEQYF. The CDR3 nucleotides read TGTGCCAGCCGAGAGACAGGAAGACACGAGCAGTACTTC.

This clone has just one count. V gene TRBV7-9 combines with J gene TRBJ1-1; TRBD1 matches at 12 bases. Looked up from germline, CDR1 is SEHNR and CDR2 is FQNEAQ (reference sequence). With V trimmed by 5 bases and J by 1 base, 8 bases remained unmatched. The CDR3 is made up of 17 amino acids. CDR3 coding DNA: TGTGCCAGCAGCGGCCCGGGACAGGGGGCGGCGAACACTGAAGCTTTCTTT. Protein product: CASSGPGQGAANTEAFF.

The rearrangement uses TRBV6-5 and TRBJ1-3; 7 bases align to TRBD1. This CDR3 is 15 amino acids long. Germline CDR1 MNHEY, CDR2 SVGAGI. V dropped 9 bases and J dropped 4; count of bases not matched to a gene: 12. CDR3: CASFPTQGEGNTIYF. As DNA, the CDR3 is TGTGCCAGTTTTCCCACTCAGGGGGAAGGAAACACCATATATTTT.

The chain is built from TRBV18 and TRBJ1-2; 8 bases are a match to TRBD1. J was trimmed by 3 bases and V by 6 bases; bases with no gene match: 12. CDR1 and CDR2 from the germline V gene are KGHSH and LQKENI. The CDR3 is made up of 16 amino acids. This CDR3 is CASSPDRDRRYYGYTF. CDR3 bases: TGTGCCAGCTCCCCCGACCGGGACAGGAGATACTATGGCTACACCTTC.

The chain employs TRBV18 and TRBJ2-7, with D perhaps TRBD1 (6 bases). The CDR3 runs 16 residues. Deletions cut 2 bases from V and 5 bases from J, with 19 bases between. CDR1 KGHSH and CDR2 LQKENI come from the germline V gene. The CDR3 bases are TGTGCCAGCTCACCATTTGAATCCGGGACACGGAACGAGCAGTACTTC. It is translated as CASSPFESGTRNEQYF. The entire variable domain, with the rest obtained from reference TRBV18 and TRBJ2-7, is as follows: NAGVMQNPRHLVRRRGQEARLRCSPMKGHSHVYWYRQLPEEGLKFMVYLQKENIIDESGMPKERFSAEFPKEGPSILRIQQVVRGDSAAYFCASSPFESGTRNEQYFGPGTRLTVT.

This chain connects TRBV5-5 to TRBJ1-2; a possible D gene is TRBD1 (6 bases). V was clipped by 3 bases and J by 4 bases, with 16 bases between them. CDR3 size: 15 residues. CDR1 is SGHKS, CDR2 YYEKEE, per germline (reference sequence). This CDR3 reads CASSSQGTPSYGYTF. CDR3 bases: TGTGCCAGCAGCTCCCAGGGGACGCCTAGCTATGGCTACACCTTC.

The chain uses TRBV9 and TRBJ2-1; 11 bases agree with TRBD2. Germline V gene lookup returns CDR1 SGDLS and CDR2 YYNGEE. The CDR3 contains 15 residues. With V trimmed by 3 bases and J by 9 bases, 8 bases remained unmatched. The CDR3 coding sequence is TGTGCCAGCAGCGCTAGCGGGAGGCTCGAGGGTGAGCAGTTCTTC. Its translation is CASSASGRLEGEQFF.

Written as DNA, the CDR3 is TGTGCCAGCAGCCAAGGGAACGGACTTAATCGAGGAAAACTGTTTTTT. It is translated as CASSQGNGLNRGKLFF. The V call is TRBV14, the J call TRBJ1-4, with unresolved D. V lost 1 base and J lost 10, with 19 bases in between. Germline-derived CDR1 and CDR2 are SGHDN and FVKESK. The CDR3 totals 16 residues.

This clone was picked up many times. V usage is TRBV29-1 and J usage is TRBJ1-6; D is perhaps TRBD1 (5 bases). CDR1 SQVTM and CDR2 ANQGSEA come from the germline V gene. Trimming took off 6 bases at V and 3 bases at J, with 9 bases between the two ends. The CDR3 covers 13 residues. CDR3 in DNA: TGCAGCGTAAGGGGAGGCTATAATTCACCCCTCCACTTT. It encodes CSVRGGYNSPLHF.

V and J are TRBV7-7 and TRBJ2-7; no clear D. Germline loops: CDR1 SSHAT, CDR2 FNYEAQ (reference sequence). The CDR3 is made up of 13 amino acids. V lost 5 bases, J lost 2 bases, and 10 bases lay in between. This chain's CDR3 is CASSHDGPYEQYF. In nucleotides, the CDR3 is TGTGCCAGCAGCCACGACGGTCCCTACGAGCAGTACTTC.

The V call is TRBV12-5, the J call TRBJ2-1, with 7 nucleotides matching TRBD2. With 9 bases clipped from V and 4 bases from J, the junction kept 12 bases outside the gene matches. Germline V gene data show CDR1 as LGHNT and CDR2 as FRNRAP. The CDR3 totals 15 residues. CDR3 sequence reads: CASAFLTSSYNEQFF. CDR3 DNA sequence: TGTGCTAGCGCCTTCCTGACTAGCTCGTACAATGAGCAGTTCTTC. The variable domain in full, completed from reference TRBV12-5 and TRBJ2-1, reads DARVTQTPRHKVTEMGQEVTMRCQPILGHNTVFWYRQTMMQGLELLAYFRNRAPLDDSGMPKDRFSAEMPDATLATLKIQPSEPRDSAVYFCASAFLTSSYNEQFFGPGTRLTVL.

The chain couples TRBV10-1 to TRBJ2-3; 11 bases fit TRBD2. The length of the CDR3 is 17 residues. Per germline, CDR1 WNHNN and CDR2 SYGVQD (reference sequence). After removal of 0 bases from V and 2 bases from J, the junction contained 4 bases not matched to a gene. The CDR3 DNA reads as TGCGCCAGCAGTGAGTCGACTAGCGGGACTCACACAGATACGCAGTATTTT. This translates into CASSESTSGTHTDTQYF.

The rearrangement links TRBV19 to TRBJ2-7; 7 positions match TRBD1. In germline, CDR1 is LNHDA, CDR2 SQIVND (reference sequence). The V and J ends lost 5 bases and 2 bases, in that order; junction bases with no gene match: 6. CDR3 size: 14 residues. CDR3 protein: CASSSVTGPYEQYF. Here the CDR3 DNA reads TGTGCCAGTAGTTCCGTGACAGGGCCCTACGAGCAGTACTTC.

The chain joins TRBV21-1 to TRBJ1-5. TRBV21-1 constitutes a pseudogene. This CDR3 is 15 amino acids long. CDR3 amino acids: CASSKGRGGNQPQHF. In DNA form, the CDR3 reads TGTGCCAGCAGCAAAGGACGGGGGGGCAATCAGCCCCAGCATTTT.

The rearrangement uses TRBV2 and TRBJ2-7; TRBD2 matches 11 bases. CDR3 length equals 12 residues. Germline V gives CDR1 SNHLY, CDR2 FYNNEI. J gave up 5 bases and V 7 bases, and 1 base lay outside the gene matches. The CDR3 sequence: CASTLAGDEQYF. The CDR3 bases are TGTGCCAGCACACTAGCGGGAGACGAGCAGTACTTC.